This T cell receptor beta chain was sequenced in a study of T cell changes during pregnancy in multiple sclerosis (dated by TCRdb to the late 2010s). Study-wide context: The study looked at changes in the T cell repertoire across pregnancy in women with multiple sclerosis.

For CDR1 and CDR2, the germline V gene (reference sequence) lists SEHNR and FQNEAQ. CDR3 length: 15 amino acids, cysteine to phenylalanine. Of the read, only the CDR3 DNA is kept; its 45 bases are in frame from base 1. Relative to germline, V is 8 bases shorter and J is 0 bases shorter, with 14 bases between their ends. The library was generated by the immunoSEQ multiplex PCR assay. As stored in TCRdb, this immuneACCESS dataset retains in-frame rearrangements with V and J assigned. A fraction of the clones does not appear; measured against another copy, unresolved V genes explain less than half of the discrepancy, and the remainder lacks a known reason. This sample has 25,000 to 30,000 clones in its table, and 90% to 95% of those were observed once. The ten biggest clones cover approximately 6% of the sample. This clone was observed once. No cognate antigen has been identified for it. No base quality values were provided; no much bigger clone lies one nucleotide off.

The clonotype was recovered from a female donor with multiple sclerosis, enrolled in a pregnancy study. The material sequenced was CD8+ T cells from peripheral blood mononuclear cells, taken before pregnancy. The chain was built from TRBV7-9 and TRBJ1-3; the D gene lacks a confident call. CDR3 protein: CASRTWESSGNTIYF. The DNA reads TGTGCCAGCCGAACCTGGGAGAGCTCTGGAAACACCATATATTTT.